This T cell receptor beta chain was sequenced for a study of blood T cell repertoires in COVID-19. The CDR3 covers 14 residues. The germline CDR1 and CDR2 sequences are SGHRS and YFSETQ. The V end was cut by 4 bases, the J end by 6 bases, with 16 bases between. How the authors handled the data: Estimation of nucleated cell counts was performed using reference gene primer amplification. Profiling relied on immunoSEQ multiplex PCR, and the TCRdb table lists in-frame clones only, not all of them. V, J and clone size were drawn from that table, and D and trimming were deduced from the DNA. This sample has about 260,000 clones; more than 75% occur once, and the top ten carry approximately 2.2%.

J is TRBJ1-2 and V is TRBV5-1; D gene ambiguous. The specimen sequenced was peripheral blood. The sequence came from a woman aged 50 to 65 with acute or convalescent COVID-19. CDR3 sequence (DNA): TGCGCCAGCAGCATTATGGCACACCGGGATGGCTACACCTTC. Protein sequence: CASSIMAHRDGYTF.